Listed below are T cell receptor beta chains from one sample, sequenced in a study of response to subunit inactivated influenza vaccine. TCRdb ran MiXCR on the RT-PCR reads and lists one entry per CDR3 protein. Of around 570,000 distinct CDR3 sequences in the sample, 6.5% to 8% were seen once. The material sequenced was PBMCs from blood, taken less than 30 months after vaccination. The source is a man between 45 and 75 years old who received an inactivated influenza vaccine. Each CDR3 is given with its conserved first and last residue. The order of the fields is clone size, CDR3 length, J gene, V gene, D gene, CDR3 DNA, CDR3 protein. D genes are given only for firm matches. Not every row has a clone size; where given, it reads once, few, many or a size class.

many	14	TRBJ1-6	TRBV12-3/TRBV12-4	-	TGTGCCAGCAGCGCCCTCCTCGGCCGTCCTCTACTCCACTTT	CASSALLGRPLLHF
many	11	TRBJ1-1	TRBV25-1	-	TGTGCCAGCAGATGGCACACTGAAGCTTTCTTT	CASRWHTEAFF
-	13	TRBJ1-1	TRBV7-2	-	TGTGCCAGCAGCAAACAGGGTTACACTGAAGCTTTCTTT	CASSKQGYTEAFF
-	19	TRBJ2-1	TRBV7-8	TRBD2	TGTGCCAGCAGCCAAAGAAAAGTCCCAGGACTAGCGGGGTACAATGAGCAGTTCTTC	CASSQRKVPGLAGYNEQFF
many	17	TRBJ2-7	TRBV20-1	TRBD2	TGCAGTGCTAGAGATGTCCTAGCGGGGGGTGAATTGTCCGAGCAGTACTTC	CSARDVLAGGELSEQYF
-	12	TRBJ2-5	TRBV29-1	-	TGCAGCGTTCGACTAAACCAAGAGACCCAGTACTTC	CSVRLNQETQYF
-	13	TRBJ2-5	TRBV27	TRBD1	TGTGCCAGCAGTAGACAGGGGGAAGAGACCCAGTACTTC	CASSRQGEETQYF
many	16	TRBJ2-1	TRBV12-3/TRBV12-4	TRBD2	TGTGCCAGCAGCCTTACTAGCGGGGGCTCCTACAATGAGCAGTTCTTC	CASSLTSGGSYNEQFF
few	16	TRBJ2-7	TRBV21-1	-	TGTGCCAGCAGCACCGGGACAGAGACCTGGACCTACGAGCAGTACTTC	CASSTGTETWTYEQYF
-	15	TRBJ1-3	TRBV7-2	-	TGTGCCAGCACCACGGGAGGCGGCTCTGGAAACACCATATATTTT	CASTTGGGSGNTIYF
-	15	TRBJ2-1	TRBV4-3	TRBD1	TGCGCCAGCAGCCAAGAGGGACAGGGCTTAAATGAGCAGTTCTTC	CASSQEGQGLNEQFF
few	17	TRBJ1-2	TRBV12-3/TRBV12-4	TRBD1	TGTGCCAGCAGTTTAGCGCGGGGGACAGTTTATAACTATGGCTACACCTTC	CASSLARGTVYNYGYTF
-	16	TRBJ1-5	TRBV20-1	TRBD1	TGCAGTGCCGCTGCCGGGACAGGGAATAGCAATCAGCCCCAGCATTTT	CSAAAGTGNSNQPQHF
-	13	TRBJ2-3	TRBV7-9	-	TGTGCCAGCAGCCCTGCCCCGAGGCAGACGCAGTATTTT	CASSPAPRQTQYF
-	12	TRBJ2-3	TRBV30	-	TGTGCCTGGAGTACAGCCACAGATACGCAGTATTTT	CAWSTATDTQYF
many	17	TRBJ2-3	TRBV18	TRBD2	TGTGCCAGCTCCCGGACTAGCGGGGGGCTTACCACAGATACGCAGTATTTT	CASSRTSGGLTTDTQYF
-	14	TRBJ2-5	TRBV7-2	TRBD2	TGTAACCGCTTAGCGGGGGATGTTAATGAGACCCAGTACTTC	CNRLAGDVNETQYF
-	16	TRBJ2-2	TRBV19	TRBD2	TGTGCCAGTAGAAGACTAGCGGGAGTAAGGACCGGGGAGCTGTTTTTT	CASRRLAGVRTGELFF
-	15	TRBJ1-5	TRBV6-1	-	TGTGCCAGCAGACCCCGGACGGATAGCAATCAGCCCCAGCATTTT	CASRPRTDSNQPQHF
-	18	TRBJ2-3	TRBV11-2	TRBD2	TGTGCCAGCAGCGGCTGGCTCGGACTAGCGGGGGGTCCAGATACGCAGTATTTT	CASSGWLGLAGGPDTQYF
-	16	TRBJ2-3	TRBV4-2	-	TGTGCCAGCAGCCAACTAGGACCAGACCCCCCAGATACGCAGTATTTT	CASSQLGPDPPDTQYF
many	16	TRBJ2-3	TRBV5-1	-	TGCGCCAGCAGTCATTATGGGCGGGGGCCCACAGATACGCAGTATTTT	CASSHYGRGPTDTQYF
many	12	TRBJ1-1	TRBV29-1	TRBD1	TGCAGCGTTGGGGCAGGGGGCACTGAAGCTTTCTTT	CSVGAGGTEAFF
-	17	TRBJ1-5	TRBV12-3/TRBV12-4	-	TGTGCCAGCAGTTTAGAAGGGACGGTGGGAAGCAATCAGCCCCAGCATTTT	CASSLEGTVGSNQPQHF
many	15	TRBJ2-2	TRBV5-6	-	TGTGCCAGCAGCTTGTTTTTCTCGAACACCGGGGAGCTGTTTTTT	CASSLFFSNTGELFF
-	15	TRBJ1-3	TRBV5-1	-	TGCGCCAGCAGCTTGGGACAGGTCTCTGGAAACACCATATATTTT	CASSLGQVSGNTIYF
few	12	TRBJ2-5	TRBV5-1	-	TGCGCCAGCAGCACCCTCCAAGAGACCCAGTACTTC	CASSTLQETQYF
-	16	TRBJ1-3	TRBV5-1	-	TGCGCCAGCAGCTTGGATCACACAGCCTCTGGAAACACCATATATTTT	CASSLDHTASGNTIYF
-	13	TRBJ1-2	TRBV6-2/TRBV6-3	-	TGTGCCAGCAGCTTGGGGAGGGCCGATGGCTACACCTTC	CASSLGRADGYTF
few	17	TRBJ1-4	TRBV4-1	-	TGCGCCAGCAGCCCCTTGGGTGGGGGGGGCCTTAATGAAAAACTGTTTTTT	CASSPLGGGGLNEKLFF
few	16	TRBJ2-2	TRBV10-3	TRBD2	TGTGCCATCAGTGAGTCCCGGCCTAGCGGGACCGGGGAGCTGTTTTTT	CAISESRPSGTGELFF
-	16	TRBJ2-1	TRBV6-1	-	TGTGCCAGCAGTGAAGAGGCGGGAAAATCCTACAATGAGCAGTTCTTC	CASSEEAGKSYNEQFF
-	14	TRBJ1-1	TRBV20-1	TRBD1	TGCAGTGTCCGCCTCCCGGACAGGGATACTGAAGCTTTCTTT	CSVRLPDRDTEAFF
many	14	TRBJ1-6	TRBV12-3/TRBV12-4	-	TGTGCCAGCAGTTCCGGGACGGGAGATTCACCCCTCCACTTT	CASSSGTGDSPLHF
few	17	TRBJ2-1	TRBV6-2/TRBV6-3	-	TGTGCCAGCAGTTACTCCTTCGCTAGGAGGAGCTACAATGAGCAGTTCTTC	CASSYSFARRSYNEQFF
many	14	TRBJ2-1	TRBV7-2	-	TGTGCCAGCAGCCCCGGACTTTTCTACAATGAGCAGTTCTTC	CASSPGLFYNEQFF
few	15	TRBJ2-6	TRBV28	-	TGTGCCAGCAGTCACTACAGGTCTGGGGCCAACGTCCTGACTTTC	CASSHYRSGANVLTF